These 13 T cell receptor beta chains were all obtained from the same sample, sequenced in a study of blood T cells in healthy people across ages. Sample-barcoded 5' priming and a J-beta primer mix drove a second PCR of 7 to 11 cycles. Via MiXCR, TCRdb re-called the 5' RACE reads, giving one row per CDR3 protein. Among some 1.5 million distinct CDR3 sequences listed, less than 45% were seen once. The sequenced sample was blood. These receptors were taken from a woman aged 18-29 years in good health.

The J gene is TRBJ2-3, the V gene TRBV4-3; D is uncertain. This CDR3 has 16 amino acids. Germline V CDR1 and CDR2: LGHNA, YSLEER. Trimming stripped 1 base from V and 0 bases from J, with 11 bases between. For the CDR3, the DNA is TGCGCCAGCAGCCAAGTTTGGGCCGTAAGCACAGATACGCAGTATTTT. Encoded protein: CASSQVWAVSTDTQYF.

The rearrangement uses TRBV2 and TRBJ2-3; TRBD2 matches 11 bases. V dropped 7 bases and J dropped 4; count of bases not matched to a gene: 19. CDR1 and CDR2 from the germline V gene are SNHLY and FYNNEI. The CDR3 totals 19 residues. The DNA of the CDR3 is TGTGCCAGCACAGGGAGCCCTCCCGGGACTAGCGGCCTCCCAGATACGCAGTATTTT. Its protein product is CASTGSPPGTSGLPDTQYF.

The chain is built from TRBV27 and TRBJ2-7, with TRBD1 as a possible D gene (7 bases). There are 14 residues in the CDR3. Looked up from germline, CDR1 is MNHEY and CDR2 is SMNVEV (reference sequence). The V and J ends lost 6 bases and 3 bases respectively, with 15 bases between them. The CDR3 nucleotides are TGTGCCAGCAGGGCCAGGGGGGTATTCTACGAGCAGTACTTC. It specifies CASRARGVFYEQYF.

Turning to this clonotype: At one end, the junction sequence differs from germline, possibly due to a read error. This chain links TRBV20-1 with TRBJ2-1, with 9 bases matching TRBD1. CDR1 and CDR2 from the germline V gene are DFQATT and SNEGSKA (reference sequence). The CDR3 runs to 14 residues. This chain's CDR3 is CSASPTGGYNGQFF. DNA for the CDR3: TGCAGTGCTAGCCCCACAGGGGGCTACAATGGGCAGTTCTTC.

The chain employs TRBV5-5 and TRBJ1-1; D possibly corresponds to TRBD1 (5 bases). V dropped 3 bases and J dropped 5 bases, with 14 bases sitting between them. The CDR3 is 14 residues long. Germline lookup yields CDR1 SGHKS and CDR2 YYEKEE (reference sequence). As DNA, the CDR3 is TGTGCCAGCAGCTCTCCAGAGAGGGGAACTGAAGCTTTCTTT. It encodes CASSSPERGTEAFF.

In the case of this clonotype: A much bigger clone sits one base away, suggesting this may be a read error. V gene TRBV18 combines with J gene TRBJ1-2; D is perhaps TRBD1 (5 bases). Germline assignment: CDR1 KGHSH and CDR2 LQKENI. This CDR3 spans 12 amino acids. The CDR3 nucleotides read TGTACCAGCTCTCCAGGGAGGGATGGCTACACCTTC. Protein product: CTSSPGRDGYTF. Full variable domain (rest looked up from reference TRBV18 and TRBJ1-2): NAGVMQNPRHLVRRRGQEARLRCSPMKGHSHVYWYRQLPEEGLKFMVYLQKENIIDESGMPKERFSAEFPKEGPSILRIQQVVRGDSAAYFCTSSPGRDGYTFGSGTRLTVV.

This clonotype has a handful of counts. CDR3 DNA: TGTGCCAGCAGCCCCCGCGAGAGCTTGGGAGATACGCAGTATTTT. Translation gives CASSPRESLGDTQYF. The rearrangement joins TRBV9 to TRBJ2-3; D ambiguous. The germline gives CDR1 SGDLS, CDR2 YYNGEE. V shed 4 bases and J shed 5 bases, with 17 bases lying between them. This CDR3 spans 15 amino acids.

This clonotype was seen more than once but under ten times. J is TRBJ1-4 and V is TRBV15; D uncertain. CDR3 length: 13 amino acids. The ends were cut back, 1 base at V and 7 bases at J, with 7 bases in the middle. Germline assignment: CDR1 LNHNV and CDR2 YYDKDF (reference sequence). The CDR3 nucleotides read TGTGCCACCAGCAGAGGGTGGGTTGAAAAACTGTTTTTT. This encodes CATSRGWVEKLFF.

This rearrangement joins TRBV5-1 to TRBJ2-7, with D perhaps being TRBD1 or TRBD2 (5 bases each). V was clipped by 4 bases and J by 4 bases, with 18 bases between them. The CDR3 loop spans 15 amino acids. CDR1 and CDR2 from the germline V gene are SGHRS and YFSETQ. In DNA form, the CDR3 reads TGCGCCAGCAGCGAAACCGGGACCGACTCTTACGAGCAGTACTTC. Encoded protein: CASSETGTDSYEQYF.

The chain carries TRBV6-6 and TRBJ2-1; the match to TRBD2 covers 7 bases. CDR3 length: 15 residues. Germline V gives CDR1 MNHNY, CDR2 SVGAGI (reference sequence). Germline trimming cut 5 bases from V and 4 bases from J; bases unmatched to any gene: 8. The CDR3 region has the DNA TGTGCCAGCAGTACCAGCGGGGCTGGTTACAATGAGCAGTTCTTC. Translating it yields CASSTSGAGYNEQFF.

Comments on this clonotype: A much larger clone lies one base from this, so it may be a read error. The chain recombines TRBV12-3 or TRBV12-4 with TRBJ1-2; D not certain. CDR3 size: 14 residues. This chain's CDR3 is CASSVAHLNYGYTF. CDR3 in DNA: TGTGCCAGCAGTGTAGCCCACTTGAACTATGGCTACACCTTC.

This clonotype came up a few times. The chain is built from TRBV25-1 and TRBJ2-1; no clear D gene. The length of the CDR3 is 17 residues. Germline-derived CDR1 and CDR2 are MGHDK and SYGVNS. V was clipped by 3 bases and J by 0 bases, with 15 bases between them. The CDR3 protein is CASSDPRGATSYNEQFF. The CDR3 DNA sequence: TGTGCCAGCAGTGACCCTCGAGGCGCTACCTCCTACAATGAGCAGTTCTTC.

The chain couples TRBV6-2 or TRBV6-3 to TRBJ2-5; D remains unclear. The CDR3 has 14 residues. Germline V lookup: CDR1 MNHEY, CDR2 SVGEGT. The V end lost 2 bases, the J end lost 6 bases, and 13 bases lay between the germline ends. CDR3 DNA sequence: TGTGCCAGCAGTTACCGGGCCCCGGAGAAGACCCAGTACTTC. It encodes CASSYRAPEKTQYF.